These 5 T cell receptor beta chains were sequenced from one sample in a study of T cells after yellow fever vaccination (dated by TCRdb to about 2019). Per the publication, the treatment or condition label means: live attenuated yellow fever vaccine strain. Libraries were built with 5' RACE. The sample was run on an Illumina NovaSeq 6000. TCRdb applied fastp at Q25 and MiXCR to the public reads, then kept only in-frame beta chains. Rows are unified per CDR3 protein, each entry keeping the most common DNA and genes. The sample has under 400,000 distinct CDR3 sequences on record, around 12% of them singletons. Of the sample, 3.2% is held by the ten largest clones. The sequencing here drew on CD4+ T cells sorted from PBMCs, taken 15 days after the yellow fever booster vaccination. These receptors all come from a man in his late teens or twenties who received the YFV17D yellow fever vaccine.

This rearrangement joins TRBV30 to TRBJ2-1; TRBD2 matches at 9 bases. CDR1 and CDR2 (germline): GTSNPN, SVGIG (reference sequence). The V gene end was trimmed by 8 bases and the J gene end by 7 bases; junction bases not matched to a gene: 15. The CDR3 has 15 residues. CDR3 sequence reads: CAVQGVPSGVNEQFF. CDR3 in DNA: TGTGCCGTCCAGGGGGTGCCTAGCGGGGTGAATGAGCAGTTCTTC.

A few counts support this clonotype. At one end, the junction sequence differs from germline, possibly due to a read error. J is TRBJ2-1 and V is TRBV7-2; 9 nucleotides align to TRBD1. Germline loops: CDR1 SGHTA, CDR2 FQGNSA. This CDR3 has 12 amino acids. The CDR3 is CASSLRGQGLIF. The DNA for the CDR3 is TGTGCCAGCAGCCTCCGGGGACAGGGTTTAATCTTC.

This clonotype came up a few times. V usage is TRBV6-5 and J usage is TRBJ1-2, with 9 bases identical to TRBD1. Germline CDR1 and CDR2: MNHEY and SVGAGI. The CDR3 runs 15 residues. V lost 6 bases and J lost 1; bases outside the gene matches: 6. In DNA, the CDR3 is TGTGCCAGCAGCACAGGGGGCGCATTTAACTATGGCTACACCTTC. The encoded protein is CASSTGGAFNYGYTF.

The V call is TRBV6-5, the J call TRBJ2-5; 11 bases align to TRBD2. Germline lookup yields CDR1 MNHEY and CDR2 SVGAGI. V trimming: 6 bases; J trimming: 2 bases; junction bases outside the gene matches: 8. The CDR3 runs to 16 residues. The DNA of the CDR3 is TGTGCCAGCAGCCGCCCGCTAGCGGGGGGACAAGAGACCCAGTACTTC. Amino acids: CASSRPLAGGQETQYF.

In DNA, the CDR3 is TGTGCCAGTACCGTCGTACAGGGGAGCTATGGCTACACCTTC. Its protein product is CASTVVQGSYGYTF. The chain combines TRBV19 with TRBJ1-2; TRBD1 aligns across 7 bases. The V and J ends lost 7 bases and 4 bases, in that order; junction bases with no gene match: 9. Germline V lookup: CDR1 LNHDA, CDR2 SQIVND (reference sequence). This CDR3 has 14 amino acids.